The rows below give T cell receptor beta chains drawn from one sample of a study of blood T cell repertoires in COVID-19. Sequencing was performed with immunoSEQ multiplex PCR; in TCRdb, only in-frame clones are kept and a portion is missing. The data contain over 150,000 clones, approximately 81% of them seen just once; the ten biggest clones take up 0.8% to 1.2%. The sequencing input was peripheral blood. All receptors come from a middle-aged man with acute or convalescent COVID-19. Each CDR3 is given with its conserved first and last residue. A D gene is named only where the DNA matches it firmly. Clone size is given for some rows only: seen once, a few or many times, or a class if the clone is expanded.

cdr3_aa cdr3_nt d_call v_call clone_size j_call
CASSRTESSGNTIYF TGTGCCAGCTCACGGACAGAGAGCTCTGGAAACACCATATATTTT - TRBV18 - TRBJ1-3
CSASPGQSNQPQHF TGCAGTGCTAGTCCAGGACAGAGCAATCAGCCCCAGCATTTT - TRBV20-1 - TRBJ1-5
CASSRDTTSNTGELFF TGCGCCAGCAGCAGGGACACCACATCGAACACCGGGGAGCTGTTTTTT - TRBV5-1 - TRBJ2-2
CASSLGSQNTEAFF TGTGCCAGCAGCTTGGGAAGCCAGAACACTGAAGCTTTCTTT - TRBV5-4 - TRBJ1-1
CASSGGQRKINSPLHF TGTGCCAGCAGTGGAGGACAGAGAAAGATCAATTCACCCCTCCACTTT - TRBV2 - TRBJ1-6
CASSLVTGSGEQYF TGCGCCAGCAGCTTGGTTACAGGTTCGGGTGAGCAGTACTTC - TRBV5-1 - TRBJ2-7
CASSAGSSNQPQHF TGCGCCAGCAGTGCGGGTTCTAGCAATCAGCCCCAGCATTTT - TRBV10-2 - TRBJ1-5
CASKGQGRTEAFF TGTGCCAGCAAAGGACAGGGGCGCACTGAAGCTTTCTTT TRBD1 TRBV6-4 - TRBJ1-1
CASSRGLAGALAIQYF TGTGCCAGCAGTCGTGGACTAGCGGGGGCCTTAGCCATTCAGTACTTC TRBD2 TRBV3-1/TRBV3-2 - TRBJ2-4
CASTTGGAETQYF TGTGCCAGCACTACAGGGGGCGCGGAAACGCAGTATTTT TRBD1 TRBV6-5 - TRBJ2-3
CASTPIGTRRSEKLFF TGTGCCAGCACCCCCATAGGGACACGGAGGAGTGAAAAACTGTTTTTT - TRBV28 - TRBJ1-4
CASSWMTLKISGANVLTF TGCGCCAGCAGCTGGATGACACTGAAGATCTCTGGGGCCAACGTCCTGACTTTC - TRBV5-1 few TRBJ2-6
CASSLGTAGAPQHF TGTGCCAGCAGCTTGGGGACAGCCGGGGCGCCCCAGCATTTT - TRBV5-8 - TRBJ1-5
CASRRVGEGQPQHF TGTGCCAGCAGGCGGGTAGGAGAGGGTCAGCCCCAGCATTTT - TRBV5-5 few TRBJ1-5
CASSIIFRATGYTF TGTGCCAGTAGTATCATCTTCAGGGCTACGGGCTACACCTTC - TRBV19 - TRBJ1-2